This T cell receptor (beta chain) was identified in a study of CD8 T cells in ankylosing spondylitis. General study points: A CD8+ phenotype characterized the disease-linked clones, which were relatively rare in peripheral blood. Roughly eight highly homologous variants made up a TCR beta motif that seemed to typify ankylosing spondylitis blood. Significantly higher representation of disease-linked clones was reported for matched ankylosing spondylitis synovial fluid.

TCRdb reanalysed the 5' RACE reads using MiXCR and keeps one entry per CDR3 protein. The table has roughly 150,000 distinct CDR3 sequences, around 7.9% seen once; the top ten hold 12%. There are many counts of this clonotype. Its target is unknown. Germline V gene data show CDR1 as SGHTA and CDR2 as FQGTGA. The CDR3 sequence is 14 residues long. Trimming removed 0 bases at V and 7 bases at J, with 9 bases between. The sequence was obtained from a female donor with ankylosing spondylitis or in good health (not recorded which). The sequencing input was blood, either unsorted or a sorted T cell fraction (not recorded which). The rearrangement joins TRBV7-3 to TRBJ2-2, with a weak D call TRBD2 (5 bases). The CDR3 DNA reads TGTGCCAGCAGCTTAACCATCGGGGTCGGGGAGCTGTTTTTT. Encoded protein: CASSLTIGVGELFF.